This T cell receptor (beta chain) was profiled in a study of cytomegalovirus exposure and HLA in healthy donors. Profiled with immunoSEQ multiplex PCR; TCRdb holds only in-frame clones, not every one. The table lists hundreds of thousands of clones, roughly 88% of them singletons. The CDR3 sequence is 18 residues long. Per germline, CDR1 SGHNT and CDR2 YENEEA. Between the trimmed V and J ends, which lost 1 base and 4 bases, there was a span of 21 bases. This chain connects TRBV11-3 to TRBJ2-3; a weak D match, TRBD2 (6 bases). The sample was PBMCs. This sequence was found in a woman aged 18 to 35 in good health and CMV-seronegative. Here the CDR3 reads CASSLGGRDSHIADTQYF. CDR3 bases: TGTGCCAGCAGCTTAGGAGGCCGGGACTCCCATATAGCAGATACGCAGTATTTT.